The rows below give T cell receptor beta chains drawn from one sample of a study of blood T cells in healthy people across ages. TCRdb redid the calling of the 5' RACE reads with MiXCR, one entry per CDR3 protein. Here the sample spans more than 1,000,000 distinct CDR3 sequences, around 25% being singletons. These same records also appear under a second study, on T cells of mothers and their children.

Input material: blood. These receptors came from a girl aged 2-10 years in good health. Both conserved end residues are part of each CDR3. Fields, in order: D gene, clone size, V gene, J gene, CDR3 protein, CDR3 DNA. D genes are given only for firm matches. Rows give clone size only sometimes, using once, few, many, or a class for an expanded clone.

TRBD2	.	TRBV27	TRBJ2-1	CASSLGLAGSSSYNEQFF	TGTGCCAGCAGTTTGGGCCTAGCGGGCTCCAGCTCCTACAATGAGCAGTTCTTC
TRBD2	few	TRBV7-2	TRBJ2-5	CASSLGAAGKTQYF	TGTGCCAGCAGCTTAGGGGCAGCGGGAAAGACCCAGTACTTC
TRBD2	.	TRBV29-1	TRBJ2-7	CSVLLRLAVNEQYF	TGCAGCGTCCTCCTCAGACTAGCAGTTAACGAGCAGTACTTC
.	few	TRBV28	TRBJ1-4	CASSLRADEKLFF	TGTGCCAGCAGCCTCAGGGCGGATGAAAAACTGTTTTTT
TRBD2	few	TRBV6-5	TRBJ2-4	CASSYAGGSNIQYF	TGTGCCAGCAGTTATGCGGGGGGGTCAAACATTCAGTACTTC
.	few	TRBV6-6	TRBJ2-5	CASSFYGGGGQETQYF	TGTGCCAGCAGCTTCTACGGGGGAGGAGGACAGGAGACCCAGTACTTC
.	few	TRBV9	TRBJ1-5	CASSKGSGNQPQHF	TGTGCCAGCAGCAAGGGGTCGGGCAATCAGCCCCAGCATTTT
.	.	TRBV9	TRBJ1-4	CASSEGVATNEKLFF	TGTGCCAGCAGCGAGGGGGTCGCAACTAATGAAAAACTGTTTTTT
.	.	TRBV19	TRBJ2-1	CASMRAVFPYNEQFF	TGTGCCAGTATGAGGGCCGTCTTCCCCTACAATGAGCAGTTCTTC
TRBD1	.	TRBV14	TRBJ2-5	CASSPMFQIRGPETQYF	TGTGCCAGCAGCCCGATGTTCCAGATAAGGGGGCCAGAGACCCAGTACTTC
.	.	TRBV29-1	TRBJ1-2	CSVAGINYGYTF	TGCAGCGTGGCAGGGATTAACTATGGCTACACCTTC
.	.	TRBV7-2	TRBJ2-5	CASSLGTSYQETQYF	TGTGCCAGCAGCTTAGGGACTTCGTACCAAGAGACCCAGTACTTC
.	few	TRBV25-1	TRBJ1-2	CASSEYFEGWNGYTF	TGTGCCAGCAGTGAATATTTCGAGGGCTGGAATGGCTACACCTTC
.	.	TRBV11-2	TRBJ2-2	CASSFDTTNTGELFF	TGTGCCAGCAGCTTCGACACCACGAACACCGGGGAGCTGTTTTTT
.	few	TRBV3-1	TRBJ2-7	CASSQRFAAYEQYF	TGTGCCAGCAGCCAACGGTTTGCGGCGTACGAGCAGTACTTC
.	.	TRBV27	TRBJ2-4	CASMPFRGKNIQYF	TGTGCCAGCATGCCATTCAGGGGCAAAAACATTCAGTACTTC
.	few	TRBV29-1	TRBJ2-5	CSVEVWIEGGETQYF	TGCAGCGTTGAAGTCTGGATAGAAGGGGGGGAGACCCAGTACTTC
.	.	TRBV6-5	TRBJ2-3	CASSPSGYSDTQYF	TGTGCCAGCAGTCCCTCAGGGTATTCAGATACGCAGTATTTT
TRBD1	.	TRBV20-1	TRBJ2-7	CSASFLRDRGPLEQYF	TGCAGTGCTAGTTTTCTCCGGGACAGGGGGCCTCTAGAGCAGTACTTC
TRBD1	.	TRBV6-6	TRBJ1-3	CASSTGGQRGNTIYF	TGTGCCAGCAGCACAGGGGGGCAAAGAGGAAACACCATATATTTT
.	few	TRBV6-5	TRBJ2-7	CATRTAVESREQYF	TGTGCCACGCGGACAGCGGTAGAATCTCGCGAGCAGTACTTC
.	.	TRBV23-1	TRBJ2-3	CASSQSASVLRTTWDSTHTQYF	TGCGCCAGCAGTCAATCCGCTTCGGTACTTCGGACAACATGGGATAGCACACATACGCAGTATTTT
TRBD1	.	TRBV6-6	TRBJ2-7	CASSYLTGGKYEQYF	TGTGCCAGCAGTTACCTTACAGGGGGCAAGTACGAGCAGTACTTC
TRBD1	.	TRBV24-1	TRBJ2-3	CATSDHRDRTDTQYF	TGTGCCACCAGTGATCATAGGGACAGAACAGATACGCAGTATTTT
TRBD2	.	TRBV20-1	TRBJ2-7	CSAGTSVYEQYF	TGCAGTGCCGGTACTAGCGTCTACGAGCAGTACTTC
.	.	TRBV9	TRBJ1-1	CASSVDPFGTEAFF	TGTGCCAGCAGCGTAGATCCTTTTGGCACTGAAGCTTTCTTT
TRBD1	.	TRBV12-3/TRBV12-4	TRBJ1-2	CASSLDRGRRGYTF	TGTGCCAGCAGTCTCGACAGGGGGCGTAGAGGCTACACCTTC
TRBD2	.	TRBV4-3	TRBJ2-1	CASSLPPLAGGLNEQFF	TGCGCCAGCAGCCTTCCCCCACTAGCGGGGGGGCTAAATGAGCAGTTCTTC
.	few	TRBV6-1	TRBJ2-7	CASHSYWDEQYF	TGTGCCAGCCACAGCTACTGGGACGAGCAGTACTTC
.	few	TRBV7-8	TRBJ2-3	CASSFSAGMSDTQYF	TGTGCCAGCAGCTTTTCTGCGGGGATGAGTGATACGCAGTATTTT
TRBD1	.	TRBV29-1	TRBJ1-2	CSVEGRGNGYTF	TGCAGCGTTGAAGGCAGGGGGAATGGCTACACCTTC
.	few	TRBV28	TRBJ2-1	CASSSPFYNEQFF	TGTGCCAGCAGTTCCCCTTTTTACAATGAGCAGTTCTTC
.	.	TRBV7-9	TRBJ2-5	CASSLVAKQETQYF	TGTGCCAGCAGCTTAGTGGCAAAGCAAGAGACCCAGTACTTC
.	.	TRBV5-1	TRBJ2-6	CASSFEAPGANVLTF	TGCGCCAGCAGCTTTGAAGCGCCTGGGGCCAACGTCCTGACTTTC
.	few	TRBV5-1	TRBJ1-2	CASSATRANYGYTF	TGCGCCAGCAGCGCCACACGAGCTAACTATGGCTACACCTTC
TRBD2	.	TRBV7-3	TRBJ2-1	CATRIAGSRSSGRETLYF	TGTGCCACCCGTATTGCCGGATCCAGGAGTAGCGGGAGGGAGACCCTATACTTC
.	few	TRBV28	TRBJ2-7	CASREQGGGIYEQYF	TGTGCCAGCAGGGAACAGGGGGGGGGGATTTACGAGCAGTACTTC
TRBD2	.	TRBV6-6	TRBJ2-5	CASRAGTSGTQYF	TGTGCCAGCAGGGCCGGGACTAGCGGGACCCAGTACTTC
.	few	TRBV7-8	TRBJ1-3	CASSLGRVSGNTIYF	TGTGCCAGCAGCTTAGGCAGGGTCTCTGGAAACACCATATATTTT
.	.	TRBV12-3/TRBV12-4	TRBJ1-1	CASSLRGDLKGAFF	TGTGCCAGCAGCCTGAGGGGGGACCTTAAGGGAGCTTTCTTT
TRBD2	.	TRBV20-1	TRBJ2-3	CSAREGLAGVNTQYF	TGCAGTGCTAGGGAGGGGTTAGCGGGAGTCAATACGCAGTATTTT
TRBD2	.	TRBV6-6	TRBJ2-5	CASSYSAGGQETQYF	TGTGCCAGCAGTTACTCGGCGGGGGGACAAGAGACCCAGTACTTC
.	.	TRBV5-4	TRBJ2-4	CASSLFGTRAKNIQYF	TGTGCCAGCAGCCTGTTTGGGACAAGGGCCAAAAACATTCAGTACTTC
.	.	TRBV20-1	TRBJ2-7	CSAAGQLFSYEQYF	TGCAGTGCGGCGGGCCAGTTGTTCTCCTACGAGCAGTACTTC
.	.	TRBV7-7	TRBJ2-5	CASSLRRRESETQYF	TGTGCTAGCAGCTTAAGGCGGCGTGAGAGCGAGACCCAGTACTTC
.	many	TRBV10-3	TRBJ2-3	CAISESAGDTQYF	TGTGCCATCAGTGAGTCTGCGGGAGATACGCAGTATTTT
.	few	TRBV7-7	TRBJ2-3	CASSLYYGSTQYF	TGTGCTAGCAGCTTATATTACGGGAGCACGCAGTATTTT
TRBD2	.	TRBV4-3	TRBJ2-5	CASSARRGEETQYF	TGCGCCAGCAGCGCTCGTCGGGGGGAAGAGACCCAGTACTTC
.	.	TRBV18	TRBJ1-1	CASSATDMNTEAFF	TGTGCCAGCTCAGCGACGGACATGAACACTGAAGCTTTCTTT
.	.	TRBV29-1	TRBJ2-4	CSVVTRGAKNIQYF	TGCAGCGTAGTGACTCGGGGAGCCAAAAACATTCAGTACTTC
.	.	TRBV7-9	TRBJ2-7	CASSPQLQSYEQYF	TGTGCCAGCAGCCCACAACTTCAGTCCTACGAGCAGTACTTC